The clone carrying this TCR beta chain was seen only once. The data stem from a study of blood T cell repertoires in COVID-19. Study as a whole: The study drew acute and convalescent COVID-19 samples from the United States, Italy and Spain.

Profiled with immunoSEQ multiplex PCR; TCRdb holds only in-frame clones, not every one. This table has 200,000 to 250,000 clones, just under 85% appearing once. This CDR3 has 16 residues. Between the trimmed V and J ends, which lost 1 base and 1 base, there was a span of 11 bases. CDR1 SGHTA and CDR2 FQGNSA come from the germline V gene. The sample comprised peripheral blood. The chain has TRBV7-2 and TRBJ1-3; D is uncertain. The source of this sequence is a woman aged 80 or over with acute or convalescent COVID-19. The CDR3 DNA reads TGTGCCAGCAGCTTAGGGTCTTCGGGTTCTGGAAACACCATATATTTT. Amino acid sequence: CASSLGSSGSGNTIYF.